These 13 T cell receptor beta chains were all obtained from the same sample, sequenced in a study of cytomegalovirus exposure and HLA in healthy donors. The PCR employed 60 Vbeta primers together with 13 Jbeta primers. TCRdb's table, derived via immunoSEQ multiplex PCR, lists solely in-frame clones and lacks some. The table shows 110,000 or so clones, with 70% to 85% occurring only once. Sequenced: PBMCs. These receptors came from a woman aged 18-29 years in good health and CMV-seronegative.

This rearrangement joins TRBV5-1 to TRBJ2-2, with D perhaps matching TRBD2 (6 bases). CDR3 length: 12 amino acids. Per the germline V gene, CDR1 is SGHRS and CDR2 is YFSETQ. Between the trimmed V and J ends, which lost 5 bases and 5 bases, there was a span of 7 bases. CDR3 nucleotides: TGCGCCAGCAGGGAGGGGACCGGGGAGCTGTTTTTT. This sequence encodes CASREGTGELFF.

The CDR3 protein is CASSEVKGNIQYF. For the CDR3, the DNA is TGTGCCAGCAGCGAAGTCAAGGGGAACATTCAGTACTTC. The chain uses TRBV7-2 and TRBJ2-4; TRBD1 is a possible D gene (5 bases). Germline CDR1 is SGHTA and CDR2 is FQGNSA. The V end lost 5 bases, the J end lost 7 bases, and 12 bases lay between the germline ends. This CDR3 has 13 residues.

The chain links TRBV7-9 to TRBJ1-6; 8 nucleotides line up with TRBD1. V was clipped by 6 bases and J by 2 bases; unmatched bases: 6. There are 16 residues in the CDR3. Germline CDR1 SEHNR, CDR2 FQNEAQ (reference sequence). CDR3 amino acids: CASRRTGITYNSPLHF. The CDR3 DNA is TGTGCCAGCAGAAGGACAGGGATAACCTATAATTCACCCCTCCACTTT.

CDR3 DNA: TGTGCCTGGAGTTCAGGGGTTCTCGTCGGTTTCTTT. It translates to CAWSSGVLVGFF. The chain combines TRBV30 with TRBJ1-1, with D possibly TRBD1 on 6 matching bases. This CDR3 is 12 amino acids long. Germline CDR1 is GTSNPN and CDR2 is SVGIG (reference sequence). The V end was cut by 2 bases, the J end by 13 bases, with 17 bases between.

The genes are TRBV19 and TRBJ1-1; possibly TRBD1 for D (6 bases). V dropped 6 bases and J dropped 0 bases, with 11 bases sitting between them. The CDR3 has 14 amino acids. Per germline, CDR1 LNHDA and CDR2 SQIVND (reference sequence). CDR3 protein: CASRQGTVNTEAFF. The CDR3 coding sequence is TGTGCCAGTAGGCAGGGGACGGTGAACACTGAAGCTTTCTTT.

This clone was seen just once. The chain combines TRBV12-1 with TRBJ2-1; the D call TRBD2 from the table was never checked on the DNA. TRBV12-1 is annotated as a pseudogene. The CDR3 totals 18 residues. The CDR3 bases are TGTGCCAGCAGCTTTGCCCCGTGGGGAGACGCGTTGCCCAATGAGCAGTTCTTC. It specifies CASSFAPWGDALPNEQFF.

This chain links TRBV30 with TRBJ1-2; a weak D match, TRBD1 (5 bases). V lost 0 bases and J lost 4, with 9 bases in between. The CDR3 is 13 residues long. Germline loops: CDR1 GTSNPN, CDR2 SVGIG (reference sequence). The CDR3 sequence is CAWSVAGFYGYTF. CDR3 DNA sequence: TGTGCCTGGAGTGTAGCAGGGTTCTATGGCTACACCTTC.

The rearrangement uses TRBV14 and TRBJ2-7, with 9 nucleotides matching TRBD1. This CDR3 region has 14 residues. V dropped 3 bases and J dropped 0; count of bases not matched to a gene: 0. Germline V gene sequence: CDR1 SGHDN, CDR2 FVKESK. The CDR3 region has the DNA TGTGCCAGCAGCCAGGACAGGGGCTCCTACGAGCAGTACTTC. It translates to CASSQDRGSYEQYF.

This chain links TRBV18 with TRBJ2-6, with D possibly TRBD2 on 6 matching bases. The V end was cut by 5 bases, the J end by 3 bases, with 8 bases between. Germline V CDR1 and CDR2: KGHSH, LQKENI. CDR3 size: 14 residues. The CDR3 DNA sequence: TGTGCCAGCTCAGGAGGGGTTGGGGCCAACGTCCTGACTTTC. The encoded protein is CASSGGVGANVLTF.

CDR3 in amino acids: CASRTRANTEAFF. The CDR3 DNA is TGTGCCAGTAGGACCAGGGCGAACACTGAAGCTTTCTTT. The chain has TRBV19 and TRBJ1-1; TRBD1 might be the D (5 bases). V lost 6 bases, J lost 1 base, and 9 bases lay in between. Germline assignment: CDR1 LNHDA and CDR2 SQIVND (reference sequence). This CDR3 contains 13 residues.

The gene calls are TRBV7-9 and TRBJ2-1, with 7 bases identical to TRBD2. Per the germline V gene, CDR1 is SEHNR and CDR2 is FQNEAQ (reference sequence). Trimming cost V 7 bases and J 3 bases; bases outside gene matches: 9. The CDR3 totals 15 residues. The CDR3 region has the DNA TGTGCCAGCATCCTTTATGGGGGGGTCTACAATGAGCAGTTCTTC. This codes for CASILYGGVYNEQFF.

This clone has only one observation. V and J are TRBV18 and TRBJ1-1; a weak D match, TRBD1 (6 bases). The germline CDR1 and CDR2 sequences are KGHSH and LQKENI. This CDR3 is built from 12 residues. Trimming left V 3 bases short and J 8 bases short, with 10 bases between. The CDR3: CASSPTGPEAFF. In DNA, the CDR3 is TGTGCCAGCTCACCCACAGGGCCCGAAGCTTTCTTT.

V is TRBV28 and J is TRBJ1-5; no reliable D call. The CDR3 runs 12 residues. Germline V gene lookup returns CDR1 MDHEN and CDR2 SYDVKM. Trimming removed 5 bases from V and 5 bases from J, with 7 bases in between. CDR3 amino acids: CASSRRDQPQHF. The CDR3 region has the DNA TGTGCCAGCAGTCGGCGGGATCAGCCCCAGCATTTT.